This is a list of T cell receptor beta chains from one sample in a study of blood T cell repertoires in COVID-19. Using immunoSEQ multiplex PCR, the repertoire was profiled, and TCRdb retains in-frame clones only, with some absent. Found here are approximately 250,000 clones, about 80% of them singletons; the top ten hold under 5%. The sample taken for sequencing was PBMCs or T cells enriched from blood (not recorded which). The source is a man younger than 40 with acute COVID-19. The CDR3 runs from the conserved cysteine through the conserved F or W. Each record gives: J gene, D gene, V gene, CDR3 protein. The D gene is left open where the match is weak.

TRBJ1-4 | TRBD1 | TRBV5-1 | CASSRDSTDEKLFF
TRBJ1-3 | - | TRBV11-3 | CASSTGNTIYF
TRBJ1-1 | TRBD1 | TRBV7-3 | CASSATGTGNTEAFF
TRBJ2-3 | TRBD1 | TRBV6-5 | CASRNPRGPTDTQYF
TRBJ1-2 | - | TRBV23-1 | CASSQSSVDGYTF
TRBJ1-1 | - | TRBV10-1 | CASTSAGDMNTEAFF
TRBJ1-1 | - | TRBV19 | CASSTTLGLNTEAFF
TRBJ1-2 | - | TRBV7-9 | CASSLMRARGYTF
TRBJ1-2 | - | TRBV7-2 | CASSGGNGYTF
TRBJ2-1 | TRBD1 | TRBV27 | CASSTRDRDKGWAYNEQFF
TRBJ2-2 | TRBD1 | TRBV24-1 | CATSDEDRDTGELFF
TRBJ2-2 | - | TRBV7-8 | CASSFPASGELFF
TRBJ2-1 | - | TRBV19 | CASSRGEEYNEQFF
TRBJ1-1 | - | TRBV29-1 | CSGFRTSAEAFF
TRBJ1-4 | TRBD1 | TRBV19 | CASRPGQGYEKLFF
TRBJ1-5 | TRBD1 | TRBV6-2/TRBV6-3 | CASSYSQGANSNQPQHF
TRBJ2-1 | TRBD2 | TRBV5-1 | CASSFLAGGHNEQFF
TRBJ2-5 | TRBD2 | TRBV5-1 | CASSLVAGAGETQYF
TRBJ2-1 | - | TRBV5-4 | CASSAAAANEQFF
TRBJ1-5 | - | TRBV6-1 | CASSEAWGLNQPQHF
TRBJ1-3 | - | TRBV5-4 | CASSDWAGAGNTIYF
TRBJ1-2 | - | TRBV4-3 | CASSQDRGAGSYGYTF
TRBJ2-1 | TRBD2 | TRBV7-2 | CASSPGTSGGHSSYNEQFF
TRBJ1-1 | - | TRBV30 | CAWRWATEAFF
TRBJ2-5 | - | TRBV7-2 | CASSAPRGETQYF
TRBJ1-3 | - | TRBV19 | CASTRPTGDSGNTIYF
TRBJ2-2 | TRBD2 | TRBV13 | CASSQRSGGISNTGELFF
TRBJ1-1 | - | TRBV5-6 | CASSSSKGTEAFF
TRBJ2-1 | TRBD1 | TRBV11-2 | CASSINPGQGEGFF
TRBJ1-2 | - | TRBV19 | CASSPLNYGYTF
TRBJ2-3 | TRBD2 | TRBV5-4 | CASSSGGGTLDTQYF
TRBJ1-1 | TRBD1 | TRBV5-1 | CASSLAGQGGTEAFF
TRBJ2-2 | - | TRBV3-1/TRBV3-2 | CASSQARANTGELFF
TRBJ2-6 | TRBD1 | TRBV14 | CASSQRTGMSGANVLTF
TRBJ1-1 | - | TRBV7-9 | CASSRGENTEAFF
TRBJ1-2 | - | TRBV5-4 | CASSPSQAGSAYGYTF
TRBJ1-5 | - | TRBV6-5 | CASTGRENQPQHF
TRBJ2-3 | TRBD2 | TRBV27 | CASSLTRSAGGPPDTQYF
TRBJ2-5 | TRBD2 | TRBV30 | CAWSWTSGGERETQYF
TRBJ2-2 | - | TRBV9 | CASTVSVGVGTGELFF
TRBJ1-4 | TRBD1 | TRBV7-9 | CASVGTAVSEKLFF
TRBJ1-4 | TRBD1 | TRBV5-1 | CASSLQGANEKLFF
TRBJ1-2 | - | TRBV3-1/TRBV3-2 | CASSQTWPGLMFGYTF
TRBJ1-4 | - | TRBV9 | CASSVDTANEKLFF
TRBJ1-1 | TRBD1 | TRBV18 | CASSPLTGVDTEAFF
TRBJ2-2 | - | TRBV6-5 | CASSSGFTGELFF
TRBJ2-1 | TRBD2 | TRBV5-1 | CASFGTSGSSNEQFF
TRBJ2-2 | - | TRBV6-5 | CASRVAPNTGELFF
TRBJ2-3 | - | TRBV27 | CASRAGPGSAGDTQYF
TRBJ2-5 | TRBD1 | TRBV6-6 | CASREGQGAETQYF
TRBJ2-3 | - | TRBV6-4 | CASSVEGSSTDTQYF
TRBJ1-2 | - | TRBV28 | CASRQLTGPNTF
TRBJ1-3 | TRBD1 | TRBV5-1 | CASSQRTGAGNTIYF
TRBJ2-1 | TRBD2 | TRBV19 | CASSSGLVGGEQFF
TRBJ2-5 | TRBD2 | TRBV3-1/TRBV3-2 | CASSQGGGEVETQYF
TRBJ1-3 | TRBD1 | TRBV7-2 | CASSLGTGMIVSGNTIYF
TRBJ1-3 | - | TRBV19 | CASSITTGSGNTIYF
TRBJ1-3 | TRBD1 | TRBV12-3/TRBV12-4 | CASRQGAGNTIYF
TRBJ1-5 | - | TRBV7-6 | CASSLRGANQPQHF